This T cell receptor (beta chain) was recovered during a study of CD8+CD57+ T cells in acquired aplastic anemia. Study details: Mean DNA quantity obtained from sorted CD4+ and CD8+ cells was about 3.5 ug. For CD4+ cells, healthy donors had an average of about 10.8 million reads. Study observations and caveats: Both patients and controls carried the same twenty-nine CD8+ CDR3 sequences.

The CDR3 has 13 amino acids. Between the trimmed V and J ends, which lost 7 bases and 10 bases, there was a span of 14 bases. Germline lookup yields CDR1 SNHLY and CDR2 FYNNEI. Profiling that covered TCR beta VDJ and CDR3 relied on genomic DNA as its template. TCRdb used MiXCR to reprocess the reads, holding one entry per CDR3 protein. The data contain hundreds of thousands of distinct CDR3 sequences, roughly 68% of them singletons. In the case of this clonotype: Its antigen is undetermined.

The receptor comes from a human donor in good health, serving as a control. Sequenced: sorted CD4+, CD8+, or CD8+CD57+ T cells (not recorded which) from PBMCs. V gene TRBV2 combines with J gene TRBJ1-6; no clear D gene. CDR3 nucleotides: TGTGCCAGCACCTGGAGTGTGGGCTCACCCCTCCACTTT. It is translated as CASTWSVGSPLHF.